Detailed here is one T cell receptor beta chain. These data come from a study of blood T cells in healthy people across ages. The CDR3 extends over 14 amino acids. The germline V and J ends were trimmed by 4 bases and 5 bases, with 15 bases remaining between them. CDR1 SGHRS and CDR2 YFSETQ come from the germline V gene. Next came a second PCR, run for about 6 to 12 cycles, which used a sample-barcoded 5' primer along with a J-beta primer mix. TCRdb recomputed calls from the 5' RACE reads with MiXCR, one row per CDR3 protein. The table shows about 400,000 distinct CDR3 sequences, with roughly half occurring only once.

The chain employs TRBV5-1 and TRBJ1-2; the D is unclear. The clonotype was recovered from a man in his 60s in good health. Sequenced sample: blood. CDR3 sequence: CASSIGPPGYGYTF. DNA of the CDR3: TGCGCCAGCAGCATTGGACCGCCGGGATATGGCTACACCTTC.